The 6 T cell receptor beta chains listed next were all sequenced from one sample in a study of CD8+ T cells in alopecia areata (dated by TCRdb to about 2018). Preparation of the library involved the immunoSEQ multiplex PCR assay. RNA was extracted from all samples and reverse transcribed into cDNA, which served as template for TCR sequencing. TCRdb holds this immuneACCESS table with in-frame rearrangements only. Some clones are missing; in checked studies, unresolved V genes explain under half, and the rest has no known cause. For this sample, about 270,000 clones appear and none is a singleton. The top ten clones comprise about 1.1% of the sample. Pooled mouse cutaneous lymph node cells were stained for CD4, CD8alpha, NKG2D, NKG2ACE and other markers and were then sorted on a BD Influx. The sequenced sample consisted of CD4+ T cells sorted from a lymph node. Receptor source: a C3H/HeJ mouse with alopecia areata. Mice belonging to this strain carry MHC haplotype H2-k.

This clone has just a few counts. The gene names given are mouse names. The read ends 4 residues before the CDR3 terminus; that terminus is restored from the germline J gene. This specimen includes other DNA sequences encoding the same CDR3. This chain uses TRBV5 with TRBJ1-1; 8 nucleotides match TRBD1. V lost 0 bases and J lost 0; bases outside the gene matches: 0. Germline-derived CDR1 and CDR2 are LGHNA and YNLKQL (reference sequence). The CDR3 has 15 amino acids. Incomplete CDR3 DNA: TGTGCCAGCAGCCAAGAGACAGGGGCAAACACA. It translates to CASSQETGANT. In full, the CDR3 is CASSQETGANTEVFF.

With respect to this clone: Gene names are the mouse ones. The CDR3 end lies 4 residues beyond the end of the read and is filled in from the germline J gene. J is TRBJ2-3 and V is TRBV1, with a tentative D call TRBD1 (5 bases). CDR1 is NSQYPW and CDR2 is LRSPGD in the germline V gene (reference sequence). V lost 4 bases to trimming and J lost 0 bases, with 11 bases between them. CDR3 length equals 15 residues. The part of the CDR3 DNA that was read is TGCACCTGCAGTGGACAGAGGGCTAGTGCAGAA. Its protein product is CTCSGQRASAE. The full-length CDR3 reads as CTCSGQRASAETLYF. The variable domain in full, completed from reference TRBV1 and TRBJ2-3, reads VTLLEQNPRWRLVPRGQAVNLRCILKNSQYPWMSWYQQDLQKQLQWLFTLRSPGDKEVKSLPGADYLATRVTDTELRLQVANMSQGRTLYCTCSGQRASAETLYFGSGTRLTVL.

In the case of this clone: The gene names given are mouse names. This sample includes further DNA sequences coding for the same CDR3. The CDR3 region is CTCSADQGTEVFF. The part of the CDR3 DNA that was read is TGCACCTGCAGTGCAGATCAGGGCACA. The chain employs TRBV1 and TRBJ1-1; maybe TRBD1 (5 bases). From the germline J gene comes the end of the CDR3, since the read stops 4 residues before it. This CDR3 has 13 residues. V dropped 0 bases and J dropped 4 bases, with 6 bases sitting between them. Germline CDR1 reads NSQYPW; CDR2 reads LRSPGD (reference sequence).

Turning to this clone: The gene names given are mouse names. The DNA ends 4 residues before the CDR3 does, and the rest of the CDR3 is filled in from the germline J gene. The V call is TRBV13-1, the J call TRBJ2-5; 7 nucleotides agree with TRBD1. Losses at the gene ends were 6 bases for V and 2 bases for J; bases not matched to a gene: 6. This CDR3 spans 14 amino acids. Germline V gene sequence: CDR1 NSHNY, CDR2 SYGAGN. The CDR3 DNA, read in part, is TGTGCCAGCAAAACAGGGGAGGGCCAAGAC. Its translation is CASKTGEGQD. The entire CDR3 protein reads CASKTGEGQDTQYF.

This clone was detected only a few times. Gene names refer to mouse genes. The chain's CDR3 is CASSEGWGGQDTQYF. The DNA read from the CDR3 is TGTGCCAGCAGTGAAGGCTGGGGGGGGCAAGAC. The genes are TRBV13-1 and TRBJ2-5, with 9 bases aligning to TRBD2. The read stops 4 residues short of the end of the CDR3; the missing end is completed from the germline J gene. The CDR3 has 15 amino acids. Germline-derived CDR1 and CDR2 are NSHNY and SYGAGN. V shed 2 bases, J shed 3 bases, and the junction held 4 bases outside the gene matches.

This clone was found a few times. These gene names are mouse names. The missing CDR3 end, 3 residues past where the read stops, is filled in from the germline J gene. V gene TRBV13-1 combines with J gene TRBJ1-6, with a weak D call TRBD1 (5 bases). TRBJ1-6 is treated as an ORF (open reading frame) with a function not yet certain. Trimming removed 6 bases at V and 7 bases at J, with 8 bases between. The CDR3 totals 12 residues. CDR1 and CDR2 (germline): NSHNY, SYGAGN. The chain's CDR3 is CASNGGNSPLYF. CDR3 DNA (partial): TGTGCCAGCAATGGGGGAAATTCGCCC.